Listed here are 6 T cell receptor beta chains from one sample, sequenced in a study of blood T cell repertoires in COVID-19. Repertoires were generated with immunoSEQ multiplex PCR, while TCRdb's copy carries only in-frame clones and drops some. The table shows 100,000 to 150,000 clones, with around 85% occurring only once. Sequenced input: peripheral blood. All receptors come from a man in his sixties with acute or convalescent COVID-19.

The CDR3 coding sequence is TGTGCCAGCAGCAAAATTACGGACAGGCGAAAGGAGACCCAGTACTTC. Translated: CASSKITDRRKETQYF. The chain employs TRBV21-1 and TRBJ2-5; whether TRBD1, the table's D call, matches the DNA was not checked. TRBV21-1 is noted as a pseudogene. This CDR3 comprises 16 residues.

This clone was recorded a few times. The CDR3 DNA follows: TGTGCCACCAGTGACCCGAGCGGAGGCCCCACCGGGGAGCTGTTTTTT. Encoded protein: CATSDPSGGPTGELFF. This chain links TRBV24-1 with TRBJ2-2, with D tentatively TRBD2 (5 bases). The germline V gene encodes CDR1 KGHDR and CDR2 SFDVKD. The ends were cut back, 4 bases at V and 4 bases at J, with 15 bases in the middle. This CDR3 has 16 residues.

This clone was counted once. The chain couples TRBV20-1 to TRBJ1-4; 9 nucleotides agree with TRBD1. Germline V CDR1 and CDR2: DFQATT, SNEGSKA (reference sequence). The CDR3 has 16 residues. V was pared by 3 bases and J by 8 bases, with 13 bases of the junction left unmatched. The CDR3 region is CSASHSPGQGWEKLFF. CDR3 bases: TGCAGTGCTAGTCATTCACCGGGACAGGGTTGGGAAAAACTGTTTTTT.

V and J are TRBV25-1 and TRBJ1-1; no definite D call. The V gene's germline CDR1 is MGHDK and CDR2 SYGVNS. V lost 10 bases to trimming and J lost 9 bases, with 15 bases between them. The CDR3 spans 11 residues. The CDR3 DNA is TGTGCCATCCGACACAACGCAAAAGCTTTCTTT. Its protein is CAIRHNAKAFF.

The J gene is TRBJ2-7, the V gene TRBV7-2; D is perhaps TRBD2 (6 bases). The germline V gene has CDR1 SGHTA and CDR2 FQGNSA. The CDR3 totals 13 residues. Trimming shortened V by 5 bases and J by 4 bases, and 12 bases separated the two germline ends. Here the CDR3 DNA reads TGTGCCAGCAGCAGCAATAGCGGATACGAGCAGTACTTC. This translates into CASSSNSGYEQYF.

The chain combines TRBV2 with TRBJ1-5; 8 positions match TRBD1. Germline CDR1 and CDR2: SNHLY and FYNNEI. The CDR3 length is 14 residues. Germline trimming cut 2 bases from V and 6 bases from J; bases unmatched to any gene: 3. The DNA of the CDR3 is TGTGCCAGCAGTGAATACAGGGGGGCTCAGCCCCAGCATTTT. It translates to CASSEYRGAQPQHF. The variable domain in full, completed from reference TRBV2 and TRBJ1-5, reads EPEVTQTPSHQVTQMGQEVILRCVPISNHLYFYWYRQILGQKVEFLVSFYNNEISEKSEIFDDQFSVERPDGSNFTLKIRSTKLEDSAMYFCASSEYRGAQPQHFGDGTRLSIL.